The rows below give T cell receptor beta chains drawn from one sample of a study of blood T cell repertoires in COVID-19. The data were produced by immunoSEQ multiplex PCR, yet TCRdb's version contains in-frame clones alone and is incomplete. The top ten hold roughly 4% of the sample, which has roughly 200,000 clones, around 92% seen once. The specimen sequenced was PBMCs or T cells enriched from blood (not recorded which). The source is a woman in her twenties or thirties with acute COVID-19. Each CDR3 is given with its conserved first and last residue. The D gene is left open where the match is weak. Clone size is shown for a subset of rows, as once, few, many or a class of expanded clone.

J: TRBJ2-7
size: once
V: TRBV9
D: TRBD1
CDR3: CASSVTGQGLPNEQYF
DNA: TGTGCCAGCAGCGTTACGGGACAGGGTCTTCCCAACGAGCAGTACTTC

J: TRBJ1-1
size: -
V: TRBV2
D: TRBD1
CDR3: CASGDRGEAFF
DNA: TGTGCCAGCGGGGACAGGGGTGAGGCTTTCTTT

J: TRBJ1-6
size: -
V: TRBV19
D: TRBD1
CDR3: CASTTTGGSSPLHF
DNA: TGTGCCAGTACCACCACAGGGGGGTCTTCACCCCTCCACTTT

J: TRBJ2-2
size: once
V: TRBV6-5
D: -
CDR3: CASSTRTENTGELFF
DNA: TGTGCCAGCAGTACCCGGACAGAGAACACCGGGGAGCTGTTTTTT

J: TRBJ2-1
size: -
V: TRBV7-2
D: TRBD2
CDR3: CASSLRGERGSYYNEQFF
DNA: TGTGCCAGCAGCTTAAGGGGGGAGCGGGGGTCCTATTACAATGAGCAGTTCTTC

J: TRBJ2-4
size: -
V: TRBV7-2
D: TRBD1
CDR3: CASSPARTGNIQYF
DNA: TGTGCCAGCAGCCCCGCCCGGACAGGAAACATTCAGTACTTC

J: TRBJ1-2
size: -
V: TRBV3-1/TRBV3-2
D: -
CDR3: CASSQEVLRGYTF
DNA: TGTGCCAGCAGCCAAGAGGTGTTGAGGGGCTACACCTTC

J: TRBJ1-1
size: -
V: TRBV2
D: -
CDR3: CASRDSETEAFF
DNA: TGTGCCAGCAGGGACAGCGAGACTGAAGCTTTCTTT

J: TRBJ1-1
size: -
V: TRBV18
D: -
CDR3: CASSPRMELGGFTEAFF
DNA: TGTGCCAGCTCACCAAGGATGGAGCTTGGAGGGTTCACTGAAGCTTTCTTT

J: TRBJ2-1
size: -
V: TRBV10-2
D: -
CDR3: CASSGQLASLEQFF
DNA: TGCGCCAGCAGCGGACAGCTTGCCTCATTAGAGCAGTTCTTC

J: TRBJ1-1
size: -
V: TRBV7-3
D: -
CDR3: CASSRTGGDTEAFF
DNA: TGTGCCAGCAGCCGGACCGGGGGGGACACTGAAGCTTTCTTT

J: TRBJ1-2
size: -
V: TRBV27
D: -
CDR3: CASPLWEVPPLYTF
DNA: TGTGCCAGTCCCTTATGGGAGGTGCCGCCACTCTACACCTTC

J: TRBJ2-1
size: -
V: TRBV6-2/TRBV6-3
D: -
CDR3: CASSYSRGNEQFF
DNA: TGTGCCAGCAGTTACAGCCGCGGTAATGAGCAGTTCTTC

J: TRBJ1-5
size: -
V: TRBV10-3
D: TRBD1
CDR3: CAISETGAGQPQHF
DNA: TGTGCCATCAGTGAAACAGGGGCAGGCCAGCCCCAGCATTTT

J: TRBJ2-5
size: -
V: TRBV2
D: TRBD1
CDR3: CASSQGTGSQETQYF
DNA: TGTGCCAGCAGCCAAGGGACAGGGAGTCAAGAGACCCAGTACTTC

J: TRBJ2-1
size: -
V: TRBV5-1
D: -
CDR3: CASSSLLGADYNEQFF
DNA: TGCGCCAGCAGCTCCCTCCTGGGGGCAGACTACAATGAGCAGTTCTTC

J: TRBJ1-3
size: -
V: TRBV4-1
D: -
CDR3: CASSQAGTPPTIYF
DNA: TGCGCCAGCAGCCAAGCCGGGACTCCCCCAACCATATATTTT

J: TRBJ1-4
size: -
V: TRBV2
D: -
CDR3: CASRRHTNEKLFF
DNA: TGTGCCAGCCGTCGACATACGAATGAAAAACTGTTTTTT

J: TRBJ1-2
size: -
V: TRBV3-1/TRBV3-2
D: TRBD1
CDR3: CASSASIGRGQHGYTF
DNA: TGTGCCAGCAGCGCCTCGATTGGCAGGGGGCAACATGGCTACACCTTC

J: TRBJ2-7
size: once
V: TRBV7-2
D: -
CDR3: CASSPSYEQYF
DNA: TGTGCCAGCAGCCCTAGCTACGAGCAGTACTTC

J: TRBJ1-4
size: once
V: TRBV19
D: -
CDR3: CASSVTGPELFF
DNA: TGTGCCAGTAGTGTGACAGGCCCGGAACTGTTTTTT

J: TRBJ1-5
size: -
V: TRBV19
D: -
CDR3: CASTNREVWPQHF
DNA: TGTGCCAGTACGAACAGGGAAGTTTGGCCCCAGCATTTT

J: TRBJ2-2
size: -
V: TRBV7-9
D: TRBD2
CDR3: CASSLSGGDTGELFF
DNA: TGTGCCAGCAGCCTTAGCGGGGGAGACACCGGGGAGCTGTTTTTT

J: TRBJ1-1
size: -
V: TRBV6-2/TRBV6-3
D: TRBD1
CDR3: CASSHILPGQGAAEAFF
DNA: TGTGCCAGCAGTCACATACTCCCGGGACAGGGGGCTGCTGAAGCTTTCTTT

J: TRBJ1-5
size: -
V: TRBV7-8
D: -
CDR3: CASSLGLRDQPQHF
DNA: TGTGCCAGCAGCTTAGGCTTGCGGGATCAGCCCCAGCATTTT

J: TRBJ1-5
size: -
V: TRBV2
D: TRBD1
CDR3: CASSEALTGTDQPQHF
DNA: TGTGCCAGCAGTGAAGCGTTGACAGGGACTGATCAGCCCCAGCATTTT

J: TRBJ1-1
size: once
V: TRBV19
D: TRBD1
CDR3: CASSINGYRGHTEAFF
DNA: TGTGCCAGTAGTATAAACGGCTACAGGGGGCACACTGAAGCTTTCTTT

J: TRBJ2-1
size: -
V: TRBV19
D: -
CDR3: CASRRQRYNEQFF
DNA: TGTGCCAGTAGAAGACAGAGATACAATGAGCAGTTCTTC

J: TRBJ1-2
size: -
V: TRBV28
D: TRBD1
CDR3: CASSLRQGGFLIGYTF
DNA: TGTGCCAGCAGTTTACGACAGGGGGGATTCCTTATCGGCTACACCTTC

J: TRBJ2-7
size: -
V: TRBV27
D: -
CDR3: CASSHRAGPRSYRTYEQYF
DNA: TGTGCCAGCAGTCACCGGGCAGGGCCCAGATCCTATCGAACCTACGAGCAGTACTTC

J: TRBJ1-4
size: -
V: TRBV6-5
D: -
CDR3: CASSYSGGLGEKLFF
DNA: TGTGCCAGCAGTTACTCAGGGGGTTTGGGTGAAAAACTGTTTTTT

J: TRBJ1-2
size: -
V: TRBV25-1
D: -
CDR3: CASSEYKGVNYGYTF
DNA: TGTGCCAGCAGTGAATATAAGGGGGTGAACTATGGCTACACCTTC

J: TRBJ1-1
size: -
V: TRBV7-8
D: TRBD1
CDR3: CASSLGGWGQVNTEAFF
DNA: TGTGCCAGCAGCTTAGGGGGTTGGGGACAGGTGAACACTGAAGCTTTCTTT

J: TRBJ1-1
size: -
V: TRBV30
D: -
CDR3: CAWGQMNTEAFF
DNA: TGTGCCTGGGGACAGATGAACACTGAAGCTTTCTTT

J: TRBJ2-1
size: once
V: TRBV6-2/TRBV6-3
D: -
CDR3: CASSRVGQRTPEQFF
DNA: TGTGCCAGCAGTAGGGTCGGGCAACGGACTCCTGAGCAGTTCTTC

J: TRBJ1-1
size: -
V: TRBV7-6
D: -
CDR3: CASSLAAGDSPRAFF
DNA: TGTGCCAGCAGCTTAGCGGCGGGAGACAGTCCTCGAGCTTTCTTT

J: TRBJ1-1
size: -
V: TRBV28
D: -
CDR3: CASTQIQGWTEAFF
DNA: TGTGCCAGCACCCAAATACAGGGCTGGACTGAAGCTTTCTTT

J: TRBJ1-5
size: once
V: TRBV6-5
D: -
CDR3: CASSYSRGGNQPQHF
DNA: TGTGCCAGCAGTTACTCCAGGGGCGGTAATCAGCCCCAGCATTTT

J: TRBJ2-4
size: -
V: TRBV4-3
D: -
CDR3: CASSQDGTPTYIQYF
DNA: TGCGCCAGCAGCCAAGACGGGACACCTACGTACATTCAGTACTTC

J: TRBJ2-1
size: -
V: TRBV12-3/TRBV12-4
D: -
CDR3: CASPREFF
DNA: TGTGCCAGCCCCCGGGAGTTCTTC

J: TRBJ1-5
size: many
V: TRBV5-6
D: -
CDR3: CASSLGDRAAQPQHF
DNA: TGTGCCAGCAGCTTGGGGGATCGAGCGGCCCAGCCCCAGCATTTT

J: TRBJ2-3
size: -
V: TRBV19
D: -
CDR3: CASSMLLVADTQYF
DNA: TGTGCCAGTAGTATGTTACTAGTGGCAGATACGCAGTATTTT

J: TRBJ2-3
size: -
V: TRBV9
D: TRBD2
CDR3: CASSNSLTGGLGTDTQYF
DNA: TGTGCCAGCAGTAACAGCCTCACGGGGGGGCTTGGCACAGATACGCAGTATTTT

J: TRBJ2-7
size: -
V: TRBV28
D: TRBD2
CDR3: CASSSLAGGLEEQYF
DNA: TGTGCCAGCAGTTCTCTAGCGGGGGGTCTTGAGGAGCAGTACTTC

J: TRBJ1-6
size: -
V: TRBV27
D: -
CDR3: CASSLDGDKTLHF
DNA: TGTGCCAGCAGTTTGGATGGAGATAAAACCCTCCACTTT

J: TRBJ1-6
size: -
V: TRBV2
D: TRBD1
CDR3: CASSPRDRGNSPLHF
DNA: TGTGCCAGCAGTCCCCGGGACAGAGGTAATTCACCCCTCCACTTT

J: TRBJ1-2
size: -
V: TRBV5-1
D: TRBD1
CDR3: CASSLEQGATYGYTF
DNA: TGCGCCAGCAGCTTGGAACAGGGGGCTACCTATGGCTACACCTTC

J: TRBJ1-1
size: -
V: TRBV5-1
D: -
CDR3: CASRWTENTEAFF
DNA: TGCGCCAGCAGGTGGACAGAGAACACTGAAGCTTTCTTT

J: TRBJ2-5
size: -
V: TRBV18
D: TRBD2
CDR3: CASSPGLAGGLRETQYF
DNA: TGTGCCAGCTCACCCGGACTAGCGGGGGGGCTCCGAGAGACCCAGTACTTC

J: TRBJ2-1
size: -
V: TRBV19
D: TRBD1
CDR3: CASSRTQGASYNEQFF
DNA: TGTGCCAGTAGTAGAACACAGGGGGCCTCATACAATGAGCAGTTCTTC

J: TRBJ2-7
size: -
V: TRBV28
D: TRBD2
CDR3: CASSLRLAGYEQYF
DNA: TGTGCCAGCAGTCTGCGACTAGCGGGCTACGAGCAGTACTTC

J: TRBJ2-7
size: -
V: TRBV3-1/TRBV3-2
D: -
CDR3: CASSSKETYEQYF
DNA: TGTGCCAGCAGCTCCAAGGAGACCTACGAGCAGTACTTC

J: TRBJ1-1
size: -
V: TRBV27
D: TRBD1
CDR3: CASSPGPGGPEAFF
DNA: TGTGCCAGCAGTCCCGGACCAGGGGGCCCTGAAGCTTTCTTT

J: TRBJ2-7
size: -
V: TRBV30
D: TRBD2
CDR3: CAWRSGTRPYEQYF
DNA: TGTGCCTGGAGGTCCGGGACTAGGCCCTACGAGCAGTACTTC